The 26 T cell receptor beta chains below were found in one sample sequenced in a study of blood T cell repertoires in COVID-19 (dated by TCRdb to about 2020). The method behind the library was the immunoSEQ multiplex PCR assay. TCRdb took over this immuneACCESS table, retaining in-frame rearrangements with V and J assigned. Such tables are incomplete; in checked studies, under half of the missing clones stem from an unresolved V gene, and the remainder is unexplained. The table for this sample lists roughly 250,000 clones; roughly four fifths of them were counted only once. Around 14% of the sample rests with the top ten. The source material was peripheral blood. These receptors all stem from a person aged 65 to 79 with COVID-19, enrolled during active disease.

The CDR3 reads CASSVGLAAGEQFF. The CDR3 coding sequence is TGTGCCAGCAGCGTGGGACTAGCTGCCGGTGAGCAGTTCTTC. V usage is TRBV7-2 and J usage is TRBJ2-1; TRBD2 aligns across 9 bases. This CDR3 contains 14 residues. CDR1 and CDR2 (germline): SGHTA, FQGNSA. Losses at the gene ends were 5 bases for V and 9 bases for J; bases not matched to a gene: 8.

The chain couples TRBV2 to TRBJ1-4; D unclear. V lost 8 bases and J 6 bases, leaving 16 bases between the germline ends. CDR1 is SNHLY and CDR2 is FYNNEI in the germline V gene. This CDR3 comprises 14 residues. This CDR3 reads CASANSVGDEKLFF. CDR3 DNA sequence: TGTGCCAGCGCCAATTCAGTCGGGGATGAAAAACTGTTTTTT. The whole variable domain, filled in from reference TRBV2 and TRBJ1-4, reads EPEVTQTPSHQVTQMGQEVILRCVPISNHLYFYWYRQILGQKVEFLVSFYNNEISEKSEIFDDQFSVERPDGSNFTLKIRSTKLEDSAMYFCASANSVGDEKLFFGSGTQLSVL.

This chain links TRBV24-1 with TRBJ2-3; 7 nucleotides match TRBD1. After removal of 4 bases from V and 4 bases from J, the junction contained 10 bases not matched to a gene. The germline gives CDR1 KGHDR, CDR2 SFDVKD. The CDR3 sequence is 16 residues long. CDR3 coding DNA: TGTGCCACCAGTGAACTACAGGGGATGGGGCCAGATACGCAGTATTTT. It specifies CATSELQGMGPDTQYF.

The V and J genes are TRBV7-2 and TRBJ1-2; 7 bases line up with TRBD1. V was pared by 1 base and J by 8 bases, with 7 bases of the junction left unmatched. Germline V CDR1 and CDR2: SGHTA, FQGNSA. The CDR3 sequence is 14 residues long. The CDR3 nucleotides read TGTGCCAGCAGCTTAGACAGGGGCACGGGGGGCTACACCTTC. This gives the protein CASSLDRGTGGYTF.

The chain uses TRBV15 and TRBJ1-1; TRBD1 matches at 7 bases. This CDR3 is built from 15 residues. The V and J ends lost 0 bases and 3 bases, in that order; junction bases with no gene match: 4. Germline V gene lookup returns CDR1 LNHNV and CDR2 YYDKDF (reference sequence). Here the CDR3 DNA reads TGTGCCACCAGCAGAGACGCCAGGGGGGACACTGAAGCTTTCTTT. It specifies CATSRDARGDTEAFF.

This chain joins TRBV7-2 and TRBJ2-7; D remains ambiguous. V was clipped by 5 bases and J by 1 base, with 15 bases between them. Germline assignment: CDR1 SGHTA and CDR2 FQGNSA. The CDR3 sequence is 15 residues long. The CDR3 DNA reads as TGTGCCAGCAGCCCCTCGAGTCTTTCATCCTACGAGCAGTACTTC. Protein sequence: CASSPSSLSSYEQYF.

The chain links TRBV6-5 to TRBJ2-3; weak D call: TRBD2 (6 bases). The CDR3 runs to 14 residues. With 10 bases removed from V and 1 base from J, the gap between germline ends came to 15 bases. The germline V gene has CDR1 MNHEY and CDR2 SVGAGI. The CDR3 bases are TGTGCCACAAAAAGCCCGGGGGGCACAGATACGCAGTATTTT. Translated, it gives CATKSPGGTDTQYF.

The CDR3 region has the DNA TGTGCCAGCACATTACGAGATGGCTACACCTTC. Translating gives CASTLRDGYTF. V is TRBV28 and J is TRBJ1-2; D uncertain. The CDR3 is 11 amino acids. V shed 7 bases and J shed 6 bases, with 9 bases lying between them. Germline V CDR1 and CDR2: MDHEN, SYDVKM.

The CDR3 is CASRARGPSNQPQHF. DNA for the CDR3: TGTGCCAGCAGGGCCCGGGGTCCTAGCAATCAGCCCCAGCATTTT. The chain joins TRBV6-5 to TRBJ1-5; D is undetermined. Trimming shortened V by 6 bases and J by 0 bases, and 12 bases separated the two germline ends. The CDR3 extends over 15 amino acids. The germline V gene encodes CDR1 MNHEY and CDR2 SVGAGI.

The chain employs TRBV12-3 or TRBV12-4 and TRBJ1-3; D gene ambiguous. V was clipped by 6 bases and J by 3 bases, with 6 bases between them. The CDR3 is 12 amino acids. The chain's CDR3 is CASRPHGNTIYF. CDR3 in DNA: TGTGCCAGCAGACCACATGGAAACACCATATATTTT.

This chain links TRBV4-1 with TRBJ2-2, with D tentatively TRBD2 (6 bases). The CDR3 runs 15 residues. Trimming took 10 bases from V and 1 from J, leaving 16 bases between them. Germline CDR1 MGHRA, CDR2 YSYEKL. The CDR3 sequence is CATKRDLGNTGELFF. The DNA for the CDR3 is TGCGCCACCAAGAGGGACTTAGGGAACACCGGGGAGCTGTTTTTT.

This chain links TRBV28 with TRBJ1-1; possible D gene TRBD1, 6 bases. V lost 8 bases and J lost 4, with 17 bases in between. The germline CDR1 and CDR2 sequences are MDHEN and SYDVKM. The CDR3 spans 14 residues. Here the CDR3 reads CASQKGGFTTEAFF. CDR3 bases: TGTGCCAGCCAGAAAGGGGGTTTTACCACTGAAGCTTTCTTT.

The chain couples TRBV30 to TRBJ2-5; tentative D call: TRBD2 (6 bases). This CDR3 contains 12 residues. V was shortened by 2 bases and J by 3 bases, with 7 bases between the two germline ends. Germline V CDR1 and CDR2: GTSNPN, SVGIG (reference sequence). The CDR3 region is CAWSRGKETQYF. CDR3 in DNA: TGTGCCTGGAGTCGGGGGAAAGAGACCCAGTACTTC.

In this sample, this clone is medium-sized (0.01 to 0.1%). The chain recombines TRBV7-2 with TRBJ2-7; D is possibly TRBD1 (5 bases). Germline V gene lookup returns CDR1 SGHTA and CDR2 FQGNSA. The CDR3 runs 15 residues. Trimming left V 1 base short and J 0 bases short, with 10 bases between. The CDR3 sequence is CASSLDWGLSYEQYF. Written as DNA, the CDR3 is TGTGCCAGCAGCTTAGACTGGGGCCTCTCCTACGAGCAGTACTTC. Full variable domain (outside the CDR3, taken from reference TRBV7-2 and TRBJ2-7): GAGVSQSPSNKVTEKGKDVELRCDPISGHTALYWYRQSLGQGLEFLIYFQGNSAPDKSGLPSDRFSAERTGGSVSTLTIQRTQQEDSAVYLCASSLDWGLSYEQYFGPGTRLTVT.

This rearrangement joins TRBV4-1 to TRBJ2-2, with 13 bases that match TRBD2. The trim removed 4 bases at V and 2 bases at J, leaving 7 bases unmatched. There are 18 residues in the CDR3. Germline loops: CDR1 MGHRA, CDR2 YSYEKL. Here the CDR3 DNA reads TGCGCCAGCAGCCCAAAGACTAGCGGGGGGCTCAACACCGGGGAGCTGTTTTTT. Amino acids: CASSPKTSGGLNTGELFF.

This clone has just a few counts. V is TRBV28 and J is TRBJ2-1; 10 bases agree with TRBD1. Germline V CDR1 and CDR2: MDHEN, SYDVKM. Losses at the gene ends were 6 bases for V and 4 bases for J; bases not matched to a gene: 3. The CDR3 runs to 14 residues. CDR3 coding DNA: TGTGCCAGCAGCTGGACAGGGGGTTACAATGAGCAGTTCTTC. Residues: CASSWTGGYNEQFF.

This rearrangement joins TRBV21-1 to TRBJ2-7; TRBD2, the D gene given by the table, was not confirmed from the DNA. TRBV21-1 is an annotated pseudogene. This CDR3 spans 14 amino acids. This CDR3 is CASSTLGLKYEQYF. CDR3 nucleotide sequence: TGTGCCAGCAGCACATTGGGACTTAAATACGAGCAGTACTTC.

The J gene is TRBJ1-5, the V gene TRBV4-3; 9 bases align to TRBD1. After removal of 0 bases from V and 3 bases from J, the junction contained 12 bases not matched to a gene. The germline V gene has CDR1 LGHNA and CDR2 YSLEER. This CDR3 comprises 19 residues. The CDR3 DNA reads TGCGCCAGCAGCCAAGAATGGGGGACAGGGCGATCCGACAATCAGCCCCAGCATTTT. It encodes CASSQEWGTGRSDNQPQHF.

The J gene is TRBJ1-2, the V gene TRBV29-1, with 7 positions matching TRBD1. The CDR3 sequence is 15 residues long. V was pared by 0 bases and J by 2 bases, with 6 bases of the junction left unmatched. The germline gives CDR1 SQVTM, CDR2 ANQGSEA. CDR3 DNA: TGCAGCGTTGAAGAGGAGACAGGGTTCAACTATGGCTACACCTTC. Protein product: CSVEEETGFNYGYTF.

The chain links TRBV9 to TRBJ1-2; tentative D call: TRBD1 (5 bases). Trimming took 0 bases from V and 10 from J, leaving 19 bases between them. The CDR3 is 15 residues long. Germline assignment: CDR1 SGDLS and CDR2 YYNGEE. The DNA for the CDR3 is TGTGCCAGCAGCGTAGGGGGCGGAGTTCTGTCAGACTACACCTTC. Its protein is CASSVGGGVLSDYTF.

This chain connects TRBV30 to TRBJ2-5, with D uncertain. Germline CDR1 is GTSNPN and CDR2 is SVGIG (reference sequence). V lost 4 bases and J 5 bases, leaving 8 bases between the germline ends. The CDR3 covers 11 residues. The CDR3 region has the DNA TGTGCCTGGACGAGCGCGGAGACCCAGTACTTC. It specifies CAWTSAETQYF.

This chain joins TRBV24-1 and TRBJ2-2, with 7 bases matching TRBD1. The CDR3 extends over 14 amino acids. CDR1 KGHDR and CDR2 SFDVKD come from the germline V gene. V dropped 2 bases and J dropped 6; count of bases not matched to a gene: 2. The CDR3 region has the DNA TGTGCCACCAGTGATTACCAGGGGGCCGGGGAGCTGTTTTTT. Amino acids: CATSDYQGAGELFF.

This clone was counted only a few times. This chain joins TRBV28 and TRBJ1-1; D call uncertain. The CDR3 sequence is 15 residues long. In germline, CDR1 is MDHEN, CDR2 SYDVKM. V dropped 6 bases and J dropped 0 bases, with 14 bases sitting between them. CDR3: CASSLRPPMNTEAFF. In DNA, the CDR3 is TGTGCCAGCAGCCTGCGGCCCCCAATGAACACTGAAGCTTTCTTT.

The chain combines TRBV7-8 with TRBJ1-3, with D maybe TRBD1 (5 bases). V was clipped by 5 bases and J by 4 bases, with 18 bases between them. CDR1 is SGHVS and CDR2 is FQNEAQ in the germline V gene. This CDR3 is 16 amino acids long. The CDR3: CASSRGAGGLGNTIYF. DNA for the CDR3: TGTGCCAGCAGCCGAGGGGCGGGAGGGCTAGGAAACACCATATATTTT.

This clone was recorded only once. The chain links TRBV28 to TRBJ2-7; TRBD1 might be the D (6 bases). V was clipped by 7 bases and J by 10 bases, with 20 bases between them. The germline V gene encodes CDR1 MDHEN and CDR2 SYDVKM. The CDR3 sequence is 13 residues long. The CDR3 nucleotides are TGTGCCAGCACCACCGTAACAGGGTTCAGCCAGTACTTC. Amino acids: CASTTVTGFSQYF.

The V and J genes are TRBV6-1 and TRBJ1-3, with unresolved D. V shed 1 base and J shed 0 bases, with 13 bases lying between them. The CDR3 sequence is 17 residues long. Germline V lookup: CDR1 MNHNS, CDR2 SASEGT. CDR3 region: CASSEEAPRASGNTIYF. CDR3 nucleotide sequence: TGTGCCAGCAGTGAAGAGGCGCCGAGGGCCTCTGGAAACACCATATATTTT.